A selection of T cell receptor beta chains follows, all from one sample in a study of blood T cell repertoires in COVID-19. Generated by immunoSEQ multiplex PCR, the TCRdb table keeps only in-frame clones and is missing some. The table has fewer than 30,000 clones, around 92% seen once. Source material: peripheral blood. These receptors came from a human donor in a cohort sampled during active COVID-19. CDR3s include the opening cysteine and the closing phenylalanine or tryptophan. A D gene is named only where the DNA matches it firmly. Size tells how often a clone was seen (once, few, many) or the class of an expanded clone, and some rows leave it out.

once,TRBV7-2,TRBJ2-1,13,NA,CASSLVAGNEQFF,TGTGCCAGCAGCTTAGTCGCGGGCAATGAGCAGTTCTTC
NA,TRBV4-1,TRBJ1-4,15,NA,CASSQGKWGSEKLFF,TGCGCCAGCAGCCAAGGGAAATGGGGCAGTGAAAAACTGTTTTTT
NA,TRBV7-2,TRBJ2-7,15,TRBD1,CASSLGGQGFYEQYF,TGTGCCAGCAGCTTAGGAGGACAGGGTTTCTACGAGCAGTACTTC
NA,TRBV2,TRBJ2-1,17,TRBD2,CARTTGTSGGTYNEQFF,TGTGCCAGAACCACAGGGACTAGCGGGGGAACCTACAATGAGCAGTTCTTC
NA,TRBV11-2,TRBJ1-1,16,NA,CASSLALTDLNTEAFF,TGTGCCAGCAGCTTAGCGTTGACAGACCTGAACACTGAAGCTTTCTTT
NA,TRBV10-1,TRBJ2-5,13,NA,CASSLDTTETQYF,TGCGCCAGCAGTCTCGACACGACGGAGACCCAGTACTTC
NA,TRBV2,TRBJ2-3,15,TRBD2,CASSAQRGNTDTQYF,TGTGCCAGCAGTGCCCAGCGGGGGAACACAGATACGCAGTATTTT
NA,TRBV9,TRBJ1-1,14,TRBD1,CASSVLTGVTEAFF,TGTGCCAGCAGCGTGCTGACAGGGGTCACTGAAGCTTTCTTT
NA,TRBV7-2,TRBJ2-1,15,TRBD2,CASSTLAGLDNEQFF,TGTGCCAGCAGCACACTAGCGGGGCTCGACAATGAGCAGTTCTTC
NA,TRBV6-5,TRBJ1-2,13,NA,CASMFTADYGYTF,TGTGCCAGCATGTTCACAGCCGACTATGGCTACACCTTC
NA,TRBV12-5,TRBJ2-7,15,TRBD1,CASARGQGARNEQYF,TGTGCTAGTGCTCGGGGACAGGGGGCGCGAAACGAGCAGTACTTC
NA,TRBV27,TRBJ1-1,13,NA,CASKGLGGTEAFF,TGTGCCAGCAAGGGCTTAGGCGGGACTGAAGCTTTCTTT
once,TRBV4-2,TRBJ1-1,14,NA,CASSQEVGRRVAFF,TGTGCCAGCAGCCAAGAGGTCGGCCGGCGGGTAGCTTTCTTT
NA,TRBV5-6,TRBJ1-1,14,TRBD1,CASSQGQGVGEAFF,TGTGCCAGCAGCCAGGGACAGGGTGTGGGTGAAGCTTTCTTT
once,TRBV28,TRBJ1-2,14,NA,CASSSGGAGYGYTF,TGTGCCAGCAGTTCTGGGGGGGCTGGCTATGGCTACACCTTC
NA,TRBV9,TRBJ1-3,14,TRBD1,CASSVRDSGNTIYF,TGTGCCAGCAGCGTCCGGGACAGCGGAAACACCATATATTTT
NA,TRBV5-1,TRBJ2-3,15,NA,CASSPSSSGTDTQYF,TGCGCCAGCAGCCCCTCAAGTTCGGGCACAGATACGCAGTATTTT
NA,TRBV6-6,TRBJ2-7,14,NA,CASTWRQATYEQYF,TGTGCCAGCACCTGGCGACAGGCAACCTACGAGCAGTACTTC
NA,TRBV12-3/TRBV12-4,TRBJ1-5,12,NA,CASSHSDSGQHF,TGTGCCAGCAGCCACTCGGACAGCGGCCAGCATTTT
NA,TRBV5-1,TRBJ2-7,15,TRBD1,CASSWGQGASDEQYF,TGCGCCAGCAGCTGGGGACAGGGGGCATCCGACGAGCAGTACTTC
NA,TRBV2,TRBJ1-1,13,NA,CASRAGEPTEAFF,TGTGCCAGCCGGGCCGGGGAGCCGACTGAAGCTTTCTTT
NA,TRBV28,TRBJ1-2,12,TRBD1,CASRRTGYGYTF,TGTGCCAGCAGGCGGACAGGCTATGGCTACACCTTC
NA,TRBV11-2,TRBJ2-5,14,TRBD1,CASSPIGQAETQYF,TGTGCCAGCAGCCCAATTGGACAGGCGGAGACCCAGTACTTC
NA,TRBV10-2,TRBJ1-4,15,TRBD1,CASSAGDRWQAKLFF,TGCGCCAGCAGCGCCGGGGACAGGTGGCAAGCAAAACTGTTTTTT
once,TRBV9,TRBJ2-1,16,NA,CASSPRTASSYNEQFF,TGTGCCAGCAGCCCCCGGACAGCAAGCTCCTACAATGAGCAGTTCTTC
NA,TRBV12-3/TRBV12-4,TRBJ2-7,13,NA,CASSSETANEQYF,TGTGCCAGCAGTTCGGAGACAGCCAACGAGCAGTACTTC
NA,TRBV9,TRBJ1-1,15,NA,CASSVVEGRGTEAFF,TGTGCCAGCAGCGTAGTGGAGGGGCGGGGCACTGAAGCTTTCTTT
NA,TRBV5-1,TRBJ2-7,13,TRBD1,CASSLVGQDEQYF,TGCGCCAGCAGCTTGGTTGGACAGGACGAGCAGTACTTC
NA,TRBV29-1,TRBJ2-2,11,NA,CSVQNTGELFF,TGCAGCGTTCAAAACACCGGGGAGCTGTTTTTT
once,TRBV27,TRBJ1-2,15,NA,CASSRYTGANYGYTF,TGTGCCAGCAGTCGATACACCGGAGCTAACTATGGCTACACCTTC
NA,TRBV3-1/TRBV3-2,TRBJ1-1,16,NA,CASSRLYRTLNTEAFF,TGTGCCAGCAGCCGCCTATACAGGACGCTTAACACTGAAGCTTTCTTT
NA,TRBV10-2,TRBJ2-1,11,NA,CASSRRVGQFF,TGCGCCAGCAGCCGGAGGGTTGGGCAGTTCTTC
NA,TRBV5-3,TRBJ2-1,20,TRBD2,CARSFYSASGGLSSYNEQFF,TGTGCCAGAAGCTTTTATTCGGCTAGCGGGGGCCTAAGCTCCTACAATGAGCAGTTCTTC
once,TRBV5-1,TRBJ2-3,17,TRBD1,CASSFSGPGQGEDTQYF,TGCGCCAGCAGCTTCTCGGGGCCGGGACAGGGTGAAGATACGCAGTATTTT
NA,TRBV12-3/TRBV12-4,TRBJ1-1,12,NA,CAASWGGTEAFF,TGTGCAGCTTCTTGGGGGGGCACTGAAGCTTTCTTT
NA,TRBV19,TRBJ1-2,10,NA,CASERYGYTF,TGTGCCAGTGAGAGATATGGCTACACCTTC
NA,TRBV7-2,TRBJ2-1,15,TRBD2,CASSPSGGYYNEQFF,TGTGCCAGCAGCCCAAGCGGGGGGTATTACAATGAGCAGTTCTTC
NA,TRBV5-8,TRBJ2-5,16,TRBD2,CASSDGTSGGMETQYF,TGTGCCAGCAGCGACGGGACTAGCGGGGGTATGGAGACCCAGTACTTC
NA,TRBV18,TRBJ1-6,17,NA,CASSPWTAYVYNSPLHF,TGTGCCAGCTCACCCTGGACAGCCTATGTCTATAATTCACCCCTCCACTTT
NA,TRBV11-2,TRBJ1-1,15,TRBD1,CASSPSGTVNTEAFF,TGTGCCAGCAGCCCGTCCGGGACAGTGAACACTGAAGCTTTCTTT
NA,TRBV5-6,TRBJ1-5,14,TRBD1,CASSLGTGGQPQHF,TGTGCCAGCAGCCTCGGGACAGGGGGCCAGCCCCAGCATTTT
NA,TRBV5-1,TRBJ2-1,15,TRBD1,CASTPGQGSYNEQFF,TGCGCCAGCACCCCGGGACAGGGTAGCTACAATGAGCAGTTCTTC
NA,TRBV7-2,TRBJ1-1,15,NA,CASSLGLVRGGEAFF,TGTGCCAGCAGCTTAGGTTTAGTTCGGGGAGGCGAAGCTTTCTTT
NA,TRBV19,TRBJ1-4,14,TRBD1,CASSMTGGREKLFF,TGTGCCAGTAGTATGACAGGGGGCCGTGAAAAACTGTTTTTT
NA,TRBV29-1,TRBJ2-2,13,NA,CSVLREWGGELFF,TGCAGCGTATTACGGGAATGGGGCGGGGAGCTGTTTTTT
NA,TRBV28,TRBJ1-2,17,NA,CASIRPGHLSGHYGYTF,TGTGCCAGCATTCGTCCGGGACACTTGAGCGGTCACTATGGCTACACCTTC
NA,TRBV12-3/TRBV12-4,TRBJ2-7,13,TRBD1,CASSRDRPYEQYF,TGTGCCAGCTCCCGGGACAGACCCTACGAGCAGTACTTC
NA,TRBV28,TRBJ2-2,16,TRBD2,CASSPPGGAGTGELFF,TGTGCCAGCAGCCCACCCGGGGGGGCGGGCACCGGGGAGCTGTTTTTT
NA,TRBV10-2,TRBJ2-3,16,TRBD1,CATVPGQGSGTDTQYF,TGCGCCACCGTCCCGGGACAGGGGTCGGGCACAGATACGCAGTATTTT
NA,TRBV5-1,TRBJ1-5,15,NA,CASSHLGGGNQPQHF,TGCGCCAGCAGCCACCTTGGAGGGGGCAATCAGCCCCAGCATTTT
NA,TRBV7-3,TRBJ2-7,15,NA,CASSPRPSPSYEQYF,TGTGCCAGCAGCCCACGTCCTAGCCCTTCCTACGAGCAGTACTTC
NA,TRBV5-1,TRBJ2-7,16,TRBD1,CASSPTSGTASYEQYF,TGCGCCAGCAGCCCCACTTCCGGGACAGCATCCTACGAGCAGTACTTC
NA,TRBV18,TRBJ2-1,14,TRBD2,CASSPTSGDNEQFF,TGTGCCAGCTCACCGACTAGCGGCGACAATGAGCAGTTCTTC
once,TRBV5-6,TRBJ1-6,14,NA,CASNGRQGLSPLHF,TGTGCCAGCAATGGACGTCAGGGCCTGTCACCCCTCCACTTT